Listed here are 23 T cell receptor beta chains from one sample, sequenced in a study of cytotoxic CD8 clonotypes in ibrutinib-treated CLL. Profiled with immunoSEQ multiplex PCR; TCRdb holds only in-frame clones, not every one. The profile shows 200,000 to 250,000 clones, roughly three quarters of them singletons. Here the sequenced sample was PBMCs, taken after 12 months of ibrutinib treatment. The receptors derive from a human donor with chronic lymphocytic leukemia.

The V and J genes are TRBV7-9 and TRBJ2-7; D is undetermined. Between the trimmed V and J ends, which lost 5 bases and 0 bases, there was a span of 5 bases. CDR1 SEHNR and CDR2 FQNEAQ come from the germline V gene (reference sequence). CDR3 length: 12 residues. The CDR3 loop reads CASSVSSYEQYF. Here the CDR3 DNA reads TGTGCCAGCAGCGTGAGCTCCTACGAGCAGTACTTC.

Comment on this clone: Within the sample, other DNA sequences also encode this same CDR3. V usage is TRBV27 and J usage is TRBJ2-7; the D is unclear. Trimming pared 6 bases from V and 0 bases from J, leaving 6 bases between. The germline gives CDR1 MNHEY, CDR2 SMNVEV (reference sequence). The CDR3 length is 12 residues. The CDR3 here is CASRGSSYEQYF. CDR3 bases: TGTGCCAGCAGGGGCAGCTCCTACGAGCAGTACTTC.

This sequence joins TRBV6-1 and TRBJ2-3; 9 bases line up with TRBD1. Germline CDR1 and CDR2: MNHNS and SASEGT. Losses at the gene ends were 6 bases for V and 1 base for J; bases not matched to a gene: 5. The CDR3 contains 15 residues. The CDR3 sequence: CASSYTGGGTDTQYF. The CDR3 nucleotides are TGTGCCAGCAGCTATACAGGGGGCGGCACAGATACGCAGTATTTT.

This rearrangement joins TRBV6-6 to TRBJ2-1; D is unresolved. Germline CDR1 is MNHNY and CDR2 is SVGAGI (reference sequence). The CDR3 is 15 amino acids. Trimming removed 2 bases from V and 6 bases from J, with 14 bases in between. CDR3 sequence (DNA): TGTGCCAGCAGTTACGTGGGGTCCCTGGTCAATGAGCAGTTCTTC. Protein: CASSYVGSLVNEQFF.

V usage is TRBV19 and J usage is TRBJ2-5; 14 bases are a match to TRBD2. Germline-derived CDR1 and CDR2 are LNHDA and SQIVND (reference sequence). CDR3 length: 18 amino acids. J was trimmed by 5 bases and V by 4 bases; bases with no gene match: 12. The CDR3 bases are TGTGCCAGTAGTACCCTCGGACTAGCGGGGGGCCGGGGGGAGACCCAGTACTTC. Protein sequence: CASSTLGLAGGRGETQYF.

This chain uses TRBV7-5 with TRBJ2-7; TRBD1 reflects the table's D call only, with no check against the DNA. TRBV7-5 is a known pseudogene. CDR3 length: 15 residues. CDR3 coding DNA: TGTGCCAGAAGCTTCAAGGGGGTCCAATCCTACGAGCAGTACTTC. Its translation is CARSFKGVQSYEQYF.

The rearrangement uses TRBV5-8 and TRBJ1-1; D is unresolved. CDR3 length: 14 residues. Germline CDR1 and CDR2: SGHTS and YDEGEE. The V end lost 0 bases, the J end lost 3 bases, and 9 bases lay between the germline ends. CDR3 coding DNA: TGTGCCAGCAGCTTGGTAGGAGTGGACACTGAAGCTTTCTTT. It codes for CASSLVGVDTEAFF.

J is TRBJ2-5 and V is TRBV6-6; D is undetermined. The CDR3 extends over 12 amino acids. Deletions cut 6 bases from V and 8 bases from J, with 13 bases between. Per the germline V gene, CDR1 is MNHNY and CDR2 is SVGAGI (reference sequence). The CDR3 reads CASSLQGTTQYF. The CDR3 DNA sequence: TGTGCCAGCAGCCTACAAGGCACCACCCAGTACTTC.

This clone is a singleton in its sample. V is TRBV6-1 and J is TRBJ2-3; 9 nucleotides match TRBD2. CDR3 length: 14 amino acids. Trimming at V came to 11 bases and at J to 7 bases, leaving 13 bases not matched to a gene. CDR1 is MNHNS and CDR2 is SASEGT in the germline V gene. The CDR3 is CAAESGTSLNTQYF. In DNA form, the CDR3 reads TGTGCCGCCGAATCCGGGACTAGCTTAAATACGCAGTATTTT.

Comments on this clone: The same CDR3 can be traced to other DNA sequences in this sample. The rearrangement joins TRBV27 to TRBJ2-1; D unclear. This CDR3 comprises 13 residues. Germline V lookup: CDR1 MNHEY, CDR2 SMNVEV (reference sequence). V was trimmed by 4 bases and J by 0 bases, leaving 4 bases between them. As DNA, the CDR3 is TGTGCCAGCAGTTATAGCTCCTACAATGAGCAGTTCTTC. The encoded protein is CASSYSSYNEQFF.

The chain uses TRBV4-2 and TRBJ2-7; 8 nucleotides match TRBD1. J lost 6 bases, V lost 0 bases, and 7 bases had no gene match. CDR1 is LGHNA and CDR2 is YNFKEQ in the germline V gene. The CDR3 totals 15 residues. CDR3 amino acids: CASSQDWAGGFEQYF. CDR3 nucleotide sequence: TGTGCCAGCAGCCAAGATTGGGCAGGGGGCTTCGAGCAGTACTTC.

This sequence joins TRBV7-9 and TRBJ1-5; D perhaps matches TRBD1 (6 bases). The CDR3 consists of 15 residues. V was trimmed by 5 bases and J by 11 bases, leaving 22 bases between them. Germline V gene lookup returns CDR1 SEHNR and CDR2 FQNEAQ (reference sequence). The CDR3: CASSPPGQPFTAQHF. The CDR3 DNA sequence: TGTGCCAGCAGCCCCCCTGGACAGCCCTTTACGGCCCAGCATTTT.

J is TRBJ1-1 and V is TRBV6-6; D uncertain. Germline CDR1 and CDR2: MNHNY and SVGAGI (reference sequence). Between the trimmed V and J ends, which lost 6 bases and 4 bases, there was a span of 12 bases. There are 13 residues in the CDR3. CDR3 nucleotides: TGTGCCAGCAGCCGTGGGGTAGGCACTGAAGCTTTCTTT. Translation gives CASSRGVGTEAFF.

V is TRBV5-4 and J is TRBJ2-1; no reliable D call. The CDR3 runs to 12 residues. V was cut by 4 bases and J by 7 bases, with 9 bases left in between. CDR1 is SGHNT, CDR2 YYREEE, per germline (reference sequence). The CDR3 coding sequence is TGTGCCAGCAGCGCGGACCAAAATGAGCAGTTCTTC. It encodes CASSADQNEQFF.

This CDR3 is CASSYSGGAFNEQYF. The CDR3 DNA is TGTGCCAGCAGTTACTCGGGGGGGGCATTCAACGAGCAGTACTTC. J is TRBJ2-7 and V is TRBV6-5; D may be TRBD2 (7 bases). There are 15 residues in the CDR3. Germline V gene data show CDR1 as MNHEY and CDR2 as SVGAGI. Trimming cost V 0 bases and J 5 bases, with 14 bases left between them.

This clone was found a few times. This chain connects TRBV7-8 to TRBJ2-1, with a weak D call TRBD1 (5 bases). The ends were cut back, 0 bases at V and 8 bases at J, with 14 bases in the middle. There are 15 residues in the CDR3. Looked up from germline, CDR1 is SGHVS and CDR2 is FQNEAQ. The DNA of the CDR3 is TGTGCCAGCAGCTTAGCGCAGGGCCCTTCCTATGAGCAGTTCTTC. Its protein product is CASSLAQGPSYEQFF.

The V call is TRBV15, the J call TRBJ2-7, with 9 bases lining up with TRBD2. V lost 0 bases and J lost 2; bases outside the gene matches: 5. This CDR3 has 16 residues. Germline CDR1 LNHNV, CDR2 YYDKDF (reference sequence). CDR3 amino acids: CATSRDPSSGTYEQYF. CDR3 sequence (DNA): TGTGCCACCAGCAGAGACCCTTCTAGCGGGACCTACGAGCAGTACTTC.

The J gene is TRBJ2-2, the V gene TRBV4-2, with 8 bases aligning to TRBD1. The germline V gene has CDR1 LGHNA and CDR2 YNFKEQ. The CDR3 loop spans 17 amino acids. Trimming took 1 base from V and 7 from J; bases not matched to a gene: 11. The chain's CDR3 is CASSQATSGQGIGELFF. The CDR3 nucleotides are TGTGCCAGCAGCCAAGCGACTTCTGGACAGGGCATCGGGGAGCTGTTTTTT.

The chain joins TRBV7-6 to TRBJ2-7; D possibly corresponds to TRBD1 (6 bases). Germline CDR1 SGHVS, CDR2 FNYEAQ. V lost 6 bases, J lost 0 bases, and 9 bases lay in between. There are 13 residues in the CDR3. The CDR3, as DNA: TGTGCCAGCAGGGACAGCCTCTCCTACGAGCAGTACTTC. It encodes CASRDSLSYEQYF.

The chain joins TRBV27 to TRBJ1-1, with TRBD1 matching 7 bases. Germline V gives CDR1 MNHEY, CDR2 SMNVEV (reference sequence). V lost 8 bases, J lost 7 bases, and 13 bases stayed unmatched. The CDR3 has 14 amino acids. CDR3 in amino acids: CASVGGTALSEAFF. CDR3 in DNA: TGTGCCAGCGTAGGGGGCACAGCCCTTAGTGAAGCTTTCTTT.

CDR3 protein: CASRSFRDSSYNEQFF. The CDR3 nucleotides read TGTGCCAGCAGGTCCTTCCGGGACAGCTCCTACAATGAGCAGTTCTTC. The V gene is TRBV7-6, the J gene TRBJ2-1; 7 bases map to TRBD1. Germline trimming cut 6 bases from V and 0 bases from J; bases unmatched to any gene: 8. This CDR3 spans 16 amino acids. Germline V gene sequence: CDR1 SGHVS, CDR2 FNYEAQ.

The chain employs TRBV6-5 and TRBJ2-1, with D hard to call. Germline V lookup: CDR1 MNHEY, CDR2 SVGAGI. The V gene lost 2 bases and the J gene lost 4 bases, with 6 bases spanning the gap. This CDR3 contains 13 residues. In DNA, the CDR3 is TGTGCCAGCAGTTACGAAAAATACAATGAGCAGTTCTTC. Translated: CASSYEKYNEQFF.

This clone was picked up a small number of times. The gene calls are TRBV5-6 and TRBJ1-2; TRBD1 aligns across 7 bases. The CDR3 spans 13 residues. Germline V lookup: CDR1 SGHDT, CDR2 YYEEEE. Trimming took 5 bases from V and 8 from J; bases not matched to a gene: 9. The CDR3 spells CASREQGIGGYTF. The CDR3 bases are TGTGCCAGCAGGGAACAGGGGATTGGGGGCTACACCTTC.